The next 20 T cell receptor beta chains were all read from a single sample in a study of T cell repertoires in cytomegalovirus infection. TCRdb re-derived calls from the reads in MiXCR, one entry per CDR3 protein. The data show some 450,000 distinct CDR3 sequences, 31% seen once. Material: PBMCs. All receptors derive from a human donor in good health (CMV status not recorded). Some clones in this sample may be carry-over from other donors' samples.

The chain links TRBV4-1 to TRBJ2-3; TRBD2 matches at 12 bases. CDR1 is MGHRA and CDR2 is YSYEKL in the germline V gene. The CDR3 is 20 amino acids. The V gene end was trimmed by 0 bases and the J gene end by 0 bases; junction bases not matched to a gene: 10. CDR3 sequence (DNA): TGCGCCAGCAGCCAAGATCTAAGGCCTAGCGGGGGGGCTAGCACAGATACGCAGTATTTT. Its translation: CASSQDLRPSGGASTDTQYF.

This rearrangement joins TRBV5-1 to TRBJ2-1; D might be TRBD1 or TRBD2, each matching 6 bases. This CDR3 comprises 15 residues. V lost 4 bases and J 7 bases, leaving 18 bases between the germline ends. Germline loops: CDR1 SGHRS, CDR2 YFSETQ. The CDR3: CASSNRGPLGNEQFF. DNA for the CDR3: TGCGCCAGCAGCAACCGGGGGCCGTTGGGGAATGAGCAGTTCTTC.

The chain carries TRBV5-1 and TRBJ1-1; no clear D. Germline V CDR1 and CDR2: SGHRS, YFSETQ. Trimming shortened V by 7 bases and J by 3 bases, and 16 bases separated the two germline ends. The CDR3 is made up of 14 amino acids. The CDR3 reads CASRGRSGDTEAFF. CDR3 nucleotides: TGCGCCAGCCGCGGCAGGTCGGGAGACACTGAAGCTTTCTTT. Combining the CDR3 with reference TRBV5-1 and TRBJ1-1 gives the whole variable domain KAGVTQTPRYLIKTRGQQVTLSCSPISGHRSVSWYQQTPGQGLQFLFEYFSETQRNKGNFPGRFSGRQFSNSRSEMNVSTLELGDSALYLCASRGRSGDTEAFFGQGTRLTVV.

The chain is built from TRBV19 and TRBJ1-5; D gene ambiguous. V lost 1 base, J lost 5 bases, and 3 bases lay in between. CDR1 and CDR2 from the germline V gene are LNHDA and SQIVND (reference sequence). This CDR3 comprises 12 residues. The DNA for the CDR3 is TGTGCCAGTAGTATAGGGCATCAGCCCCAGCATTTT. Translating it yields CASSIGHQPQHF.

This clonotype has only a few counts. V gene TRBV11-2 combines with J gene TRBJ2-7; 13 positions match TRBD2. CDR1 and CDR2 (germline): SGHAT, FQNNGV. J was trimmed by 4 bases and V by 5 bases; bases with no gene match: 8. CDR3 length equals 16 residues. The CDR3 nucleotides are TGTGCCAGCAGCAGACCGGGACTAGCGGGGAGGTACGAGCAGTACTTC. This gives the protein CASSRPGLAGRYEQYF.

The chain is built from TRBV11-2 and TRBJ1-1, with D unresolved. V was pared by 3 bases and J by 4 bases, with 15 bases between. CDR3 length equals 15 residues. CDR1 is SGHAT and CDR2 is FQNNGV in the germline V gene. CDR3 region: CASSFLALDSTEAFF. The CDR3 DNA follows: TGTGCCAGCAGCTTCTTGGCCCTTGATAGCACTGAAGCTTTCTTT.

To note about this clonotype: The final CDR3 position lacks the conserved phenylalanine or tryptophan, pointing to a likely read error. V and J are TRBV6-4 and TRBJ2-1, with 7 bases aligning to TRBD2. The CDR3 has 14 residues. Germline CDR1 MRHNA, CDR2 SNTAGT. V trimming: 3 bases; J trimming: 8 bases; junction bases outside the gene matches: 7. The CDR3 DNA is TGTGCCAGCAGTGAAGGACTAGTAACGCATGAGCAGTTCTTA. As protein: CASSEGLVTHEQFL.

This clonotype came up a few times. The V and J genes are TRBV6-6 and TRBJ1-5; TRBD1 matches 9 bases. Losses at the gene ends were 1 base for V and 7 bases for J; bases not matched to a gene: 5. The CDR3 contains 15 residues. Germline V CDR1 and CDR2: MNHNY, SVGAGI (reference sequence). The CDR3, as DNA: TGTGCCAGCAGTTACTTGGGACAGGGTCCCCAGCCCCAGCATTTT. It yields the protein CASSYLGQGPQPQHF.

This clonotype has a count of ten or more. V gene TRBV7-9 combines with J gene TRBJ2-1; the D gene is possibly TRBD2 (5 bases). Germline assignment: CDR1 SEHNR and CDR2 FQNEAQ (reference sequence). The CDR3 has 15 residues. V lost 7 bases and J 0 bases, leaving 13 bases between the germline ends. CDR3 sequence (DNA): TGTGCCAGCACTCCCCCCGGGGTCTCCTACAATGAGCAGTTCTTC. Encoded protein: CASTPPGVSYNEQFF.

This rearrangement joins TRBV6-1 to TRBJ2-7, with a possible D match to TRBD1 (6 bases). Germline V CDR1 and CDR2: MNHNS, SASEGT. The CDR3 totals 15 residues. V lost 7 bases, J lost 4 bases, and 20 bases lay in between. The CDR3 DNA reads as TGTGCCAGCACCAGGGGTCGTAGGGAGCAATACGAGCAGTACTTC. Protein sequence: CASTRGRREQYEQYF.

In its sample, this clonotype was seen a few times. The gene calls are TRBV12-3 or TRBV12-4 and TRBJ2-7, with 12 bases fitting TRBD2. The CDR3 runs to 17 residues. With V trimmed by 7 bases and J by 3 bases, 13 bases remained unmatched. This CDR3 is CASTTGPLAGGHYEQYF. Written as DNA, the CDR3 is TGTGCCAGCACCACGGGTCCTCTAGCGGGGGGGCACTACGAGCAGTACTTC.

This clonotype was detected a few times. The chain joins TRBV5-6 to TRBJ2-1, with D hard to call. From germline, CDR1 is SGHDT and CDR2 YYEEEE. V lost 3 bases and J 9 bases, leaving 10 bases between the germline ends. The CDR3 is made up of 12 amino acids. The CDR3 loop reads CASSSGETEQFF. CDR3 in DNA: TGTGCCAGCAGCTCCGGTGAGACTGAGCAGTTCTTC. The entire variable domain, with the rest obtained from reference TRBV5-6 and TRBJ2-1, is as follows: DAGVTQSPTHLIKTRGQQVTLRCSPKSGHDTVSWYQQALGQGPQFIFQYYEEEERQRGNFPDRFSGHQFPNYSSELNVNALLLGDSALYLCASSSGETEQFFGPGTRLTVL.

The V call is TRBV29-1, the J call TRBJ1-1, with 10 bases aligning to TRBD1. The V segment lost 4 bases and the J segment 4 bases; nucleotides outside the gene matches: 3. This CDR3 is 13 amino acids long. CDR1 is SQVTM, CDR2 ANQGSEA, per germline. The CDR3 protein is CSVVTGGFTEAFF. CDR3 in DNA: TGCAGCGTTGTGACAGGGGGCTTCACTGAAGCTTTCTTT.

The rearrangement uses TRBV19 and TRBJ1-5, with TRBD1 matching 7 bases. Losses at the gene ends were 5 bases for V and 1 base for J; bases not matched to a gene: 11. Germline-derived CDR1 and CDR2 are LNHDA and SQIVND (reference sequence). This CDR3 comprises 17 residues. DNA of the CDR3: TGTGCCAGTAGTGGGGACAGAAACCCTGGGAGCAATCAGCCCCAGCATTTT. This gives the protein CASSGDRNPGSNQPQHF.

There are many counts of this clonotype. The chain combines TRBV6-5 with TRBJ2-2; D perhaps matches TRBD2 (5 bases). Looked up from germline, CDR1 is MNHEY and CDR2 is SVGAGI. Trimming removed 2 bases at V and 1 base at J, with 5 bases between. CDR3 length equals 14 residues. The CDR3: CASSYSGNTGELFF. CDR3 sequence (DNA): TGTGCCAGCAGTTACAGCGGGAACACCGGGGAGCTGTTTTTT.

This clonotype was recorded at least ten times. This chain connects TRBV7-2 to TRBJ1-6; a possible D gene is TRBD1 (5 bases). V lost 4 bases and J 10 bases, leaving 23 bases between the germline ends. The CDR3 sequence is 17 residues long. Looked up from germline, CDR1 is SGHTA and CDR2 is FQGNSA. The CDR3 coding sequence is TGTGCCAGCAGCTATGGACCGACAGTTACGGGAAGGTCACCCCTCCACTTT. Translated: CASSYGPTVTGRSPLHF.

This clonotype was recorded only once. A junction end diverges from the germline sequence, so it may reflect a read error. The CDR3 is CSSRYNDQFF. The CDR3 region has the DNA TGCAGTTCTAGATACAATGATCAGTTCTTC. V is TRBV20-1 and J is TRBJ2-1; D is uncertain. CDR1 and CDR2 from the germline V gene are DFQATT and SNEGSKA (reference sequence). The CDR3 has 10 amino acids.

The rearrangement uses TRBV19 and TRBJ2-5; perhaps TRBD1 as D (5 bases). Germline V gene lookup returns CDR1 LNHDA and CDR2 SQIVND (reference sequence). CDR3 length equals 16 residues. The V gene lost 5 bases and the J gene lost 1 base, with 17 bases spanning the gap. The CDR3 DNA is TGTGCCAGTAGTCCCCAGGGTGACTTTATCCAAGAGACCCAGTACTTC. Encoded protein: CASSPQGDFIQETQYF.

Written as DNA, the CDR3 is TGTGCCAGCAGCGCCCTGGTCGGGGGGCAATTCTATGGCTACACCTTC. Amino acid sequence: CASSALVGGQFYGYTF. The V call is TRBV7-9, the J call TRBJ1-2; possible D gene TRBD1, 6 bases. Trimming cost V 5 bases and J 4 bases, with 20 bases left between them. Germline V gives CDR1 SEHNR, CDR2 FQNEAQ (reference sequence). The CDR3 is 16 residues long.

The genes are TRBV11-1 and TRBJ2-2; TRBD1 matches at 9 bases. The CDR3 consists of 18 residues. The trim removed 3 bases at V and 2 bases at J, leaving 10 bases unmatched. Germline V gives CDR1 SGHAT, CDR2 FQDESV (reference sequence). CDR3 region: CASSLRLGQGINTGELFF. The CDR3 region has the DNA TGTGCCAGCAGCTTGAGATTGGGACAGGGTATAAACACCGGGGAGCTGTTTTTT. Full variable domain (remainder filled in from reference TRBV11-1 and TRBJ2-2): EAEVAQSPRYKITEKSQAVAFWCDPISGHATLYWYRQILGQGPELLVQFQDESVVDDSQLPKDRFSAERLKGVDSTLKIQPAELGDSAMYLCASSLRLGQGINTGELFFGEGSRLTVL.